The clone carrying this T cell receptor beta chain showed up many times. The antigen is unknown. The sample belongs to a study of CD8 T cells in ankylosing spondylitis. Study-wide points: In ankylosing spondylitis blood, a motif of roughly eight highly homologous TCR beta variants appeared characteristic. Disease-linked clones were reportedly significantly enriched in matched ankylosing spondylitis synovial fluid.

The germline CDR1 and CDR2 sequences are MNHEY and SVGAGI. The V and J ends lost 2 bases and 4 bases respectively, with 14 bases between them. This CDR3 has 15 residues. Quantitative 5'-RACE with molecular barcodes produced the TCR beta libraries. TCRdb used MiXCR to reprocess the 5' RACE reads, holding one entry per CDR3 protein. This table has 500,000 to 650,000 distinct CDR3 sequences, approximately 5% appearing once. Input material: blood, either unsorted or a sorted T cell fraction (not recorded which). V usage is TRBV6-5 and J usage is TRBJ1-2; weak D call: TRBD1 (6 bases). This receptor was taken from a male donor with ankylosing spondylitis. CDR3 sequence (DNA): TGTGCCAGCAGTTACCGGGTAGGGGGTACCTATGGCTACACCTTC. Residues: CASSYRVGGTYGYTF.